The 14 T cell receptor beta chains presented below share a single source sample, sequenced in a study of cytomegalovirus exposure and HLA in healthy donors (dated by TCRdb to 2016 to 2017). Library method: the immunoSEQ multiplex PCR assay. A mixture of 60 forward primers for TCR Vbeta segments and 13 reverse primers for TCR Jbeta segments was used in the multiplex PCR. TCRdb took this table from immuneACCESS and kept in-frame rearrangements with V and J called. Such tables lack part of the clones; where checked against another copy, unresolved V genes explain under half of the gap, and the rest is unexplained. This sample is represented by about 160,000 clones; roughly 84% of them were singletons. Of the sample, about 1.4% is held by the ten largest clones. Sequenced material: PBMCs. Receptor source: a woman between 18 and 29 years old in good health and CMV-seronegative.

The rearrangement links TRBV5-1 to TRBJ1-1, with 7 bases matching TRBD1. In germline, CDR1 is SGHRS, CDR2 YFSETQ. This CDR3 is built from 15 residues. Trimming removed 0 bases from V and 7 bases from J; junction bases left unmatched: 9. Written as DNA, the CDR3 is TGCGCCAGCAGCTTGGAGGGGGCAGCTATGAATGAAGCTTTCTTT. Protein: CASSLEGAAMNEAFF.

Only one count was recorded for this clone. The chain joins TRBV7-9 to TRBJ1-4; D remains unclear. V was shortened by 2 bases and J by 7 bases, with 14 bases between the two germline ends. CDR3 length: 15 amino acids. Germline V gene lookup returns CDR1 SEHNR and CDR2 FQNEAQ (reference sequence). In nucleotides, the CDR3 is TGTGCCAGCAGCTTATCATCTTCTGGGCTTGAAAAACTGTTTTTT. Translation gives CASSLSSSGLEKLFF.

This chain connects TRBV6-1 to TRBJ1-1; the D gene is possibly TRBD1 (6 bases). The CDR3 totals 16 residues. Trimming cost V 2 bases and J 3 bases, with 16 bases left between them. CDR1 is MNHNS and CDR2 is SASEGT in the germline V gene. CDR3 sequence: CASSEMTYRADTEAFF. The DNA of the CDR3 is TGTGCCAGCAGTGAAATGACGTACAGGGCCGACACTGAAGCTTTCTTT.

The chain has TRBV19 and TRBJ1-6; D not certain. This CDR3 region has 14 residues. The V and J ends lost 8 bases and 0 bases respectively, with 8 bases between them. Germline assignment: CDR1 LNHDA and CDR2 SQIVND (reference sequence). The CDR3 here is CASAWSSYNSPLHF. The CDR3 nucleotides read TGTGCCAGTGCCTGGAGCTCCTATAATTCACCCCTCCACTTT. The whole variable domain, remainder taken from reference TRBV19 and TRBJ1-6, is DGGITQSPKYLFRKEGQNVTLSCEQNLNHDAMYWYRQDPGQGLRLIYYSQIVNDFQKGDIAEGYSVSREKKESFPLTVTSAQKNPTAFYLCASAWSSYNSPLHFGNGTRLTVT.

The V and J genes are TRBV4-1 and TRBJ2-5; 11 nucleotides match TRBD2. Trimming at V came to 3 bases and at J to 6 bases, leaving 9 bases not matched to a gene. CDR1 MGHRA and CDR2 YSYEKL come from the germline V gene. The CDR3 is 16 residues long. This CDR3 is CASSHHSGGAWKTQYF. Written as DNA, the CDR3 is TGCGCCAGCAGCCACCATAGCGGGGGGGCCTGGAAGACCCAGTACTTC.

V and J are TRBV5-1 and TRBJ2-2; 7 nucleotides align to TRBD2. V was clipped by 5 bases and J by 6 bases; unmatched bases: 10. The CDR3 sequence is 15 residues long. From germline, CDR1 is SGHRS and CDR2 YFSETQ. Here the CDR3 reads CASRPGGTGSGELFF. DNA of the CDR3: TGCGCCAGCAGACCCGGGGGGACGGGGTCCGGGGAGCTGTTTTTT.

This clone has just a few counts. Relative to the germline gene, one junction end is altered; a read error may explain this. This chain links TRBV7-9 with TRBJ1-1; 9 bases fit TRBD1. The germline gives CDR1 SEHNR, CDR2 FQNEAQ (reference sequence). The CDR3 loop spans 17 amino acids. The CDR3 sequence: CSSSSTGGRVMNTEAFF. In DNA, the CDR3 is TGTTCCAGCAGCTCTACAGGGGGCCGAGTCATGAACACTGAAGCTTTCTTT.

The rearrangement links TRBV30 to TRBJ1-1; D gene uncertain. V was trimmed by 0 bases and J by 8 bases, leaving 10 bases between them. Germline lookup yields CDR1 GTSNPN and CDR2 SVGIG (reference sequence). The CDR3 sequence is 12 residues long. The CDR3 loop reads CAWSVLRREAFF. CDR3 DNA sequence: TGTGCCTGGAGTGTACTACGAAGGGAAGCTTTCTTT.

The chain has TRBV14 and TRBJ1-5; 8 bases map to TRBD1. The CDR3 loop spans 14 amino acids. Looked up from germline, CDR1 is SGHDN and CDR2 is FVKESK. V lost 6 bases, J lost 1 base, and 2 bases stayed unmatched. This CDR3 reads CASRRDRSNQPQHF. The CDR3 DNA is TGTGCCAGCAGGCGGGACAGGAGCAATCAGCCCCAGCATTTT.

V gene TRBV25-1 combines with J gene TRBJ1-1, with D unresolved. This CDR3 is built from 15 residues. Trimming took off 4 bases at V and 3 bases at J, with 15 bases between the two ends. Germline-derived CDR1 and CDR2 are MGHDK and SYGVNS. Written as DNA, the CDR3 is TGTGCCAGCAGTGGGAGACGGTCATGGGACACTGAAGCTTTCTTT. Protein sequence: CASSGRRSWDTEAFF. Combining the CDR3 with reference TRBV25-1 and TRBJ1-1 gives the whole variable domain EADIYQTPRYLVIGTGKKITLECSQTMGHDKMYWYQQDPGMELHLIHYSYGVNSTEKGDLSSESTVSRIRTEHFPLTLESARPSHTSQYLCASSGRRSWDTEAFFGQGTRLTVV.

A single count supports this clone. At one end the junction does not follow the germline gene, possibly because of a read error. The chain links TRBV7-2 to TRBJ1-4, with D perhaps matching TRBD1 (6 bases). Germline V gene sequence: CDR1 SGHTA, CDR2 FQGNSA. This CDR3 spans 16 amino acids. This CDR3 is CASSIRGGAANEKLFF. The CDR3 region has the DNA TGTGCTAGCAGCATACGAGGGGGTGCAGCTAATGAAAAACTGTTTTTT.

CDR3 sequence: CASTSWGPGDNEQFF. The CDR3 DNA is TGTGCCAGCACTTCATGGGGGCCGGGTGACAATGAGCAGTTCTTC. V gene TRBV6-5 combines with J gene TRBJ2-1, with D possibly matching TRBD1 (6 bases). Germline assignment: CDR1 MNHEY and CDR2 SVGAGI. V lost 7 bases to trimming and J lost 5 bases, with 18 bases between them. CDR3 length equals 15 residues.

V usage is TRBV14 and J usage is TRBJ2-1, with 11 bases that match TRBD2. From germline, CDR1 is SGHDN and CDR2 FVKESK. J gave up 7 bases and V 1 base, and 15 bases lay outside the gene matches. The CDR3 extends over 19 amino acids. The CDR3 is CASSQVVIFPSGGRNEQFF. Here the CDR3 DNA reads TGTGCCAGCAGCCAAGTGGTCATCTTTCCTAGCGGGGGGAGGAATGAGCAGTTCTTC.

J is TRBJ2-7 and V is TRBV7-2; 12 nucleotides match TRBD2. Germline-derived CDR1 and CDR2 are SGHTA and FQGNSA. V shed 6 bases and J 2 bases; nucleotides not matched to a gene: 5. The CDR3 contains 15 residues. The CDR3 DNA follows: TGTGCCAGCAGAGCGAGACTAGCGGGGGCCTACGAGCAGTACTTC. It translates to CASRARLAGAYEQYF.